The rows below give T cell receptor beta chains drawn from one sample of a study of cytomegalovirus exposure and HLA in healthy donors. Using immunoSEQ multiplex PCR, the repertoire was profiled, and TCRdb retains in-frame clones only, with some absent. Here the sample table reports roughly 60,000 clones. The sequenced sample was PBMCs. The source of these receptors is a male donor in good health and CMV-seronegative. Both conserved end residues are part of each CDR3. D genes are given only for firm matches.

>TRBJ2-2|TRBV7-2|-
CASSRFGTPNTGELFF
TGTGCCAGCAGCCGATTCGGGACACCTAACACCGGGGAGCTGTTTTTT
>TRBJ1-5|TRBV19|TRBD1
CASTRQGGNQPQHF
TGTGCCAGTACCCGACAGGGTGGCAATCAGCCCCAGCATTTT
>TRBJ2-2|TRBV11-1|-
CASSSEWTGELFF
TGTGCCAGCAGCTCAGAATGGACCGGGGAGCTGTTTTTT
>TRBJ1-1|TRBV6-6|-
CASSSNRHPGTEAFF
TGTGCCAGCAGTTCTAATAGACACCCGGGGACTGAAGCTTTCTTT
>TRBJ2-5|TRBV30|-
CAWTGPGETQYF
TGTGCCTGGACAGGGCCTGGAGAGACCCAGTACTTC
>TRBJ2-7|TRBV27|-
CASSRFAANEQYF
TGTGCCAGCAGTCGCTTCGCCGCGAACGAGCAGTACTTC
>TRBJ2-7|TRBV7-9|-
CASSYPSREQYF
TGTGCCAGCAGCTACCCCAGTCGCGAGCAGTACTTC
>TRBJ2-1|TRBV7-9|TRBD2
CASGTSGIVNEQFF
TGTGCCAGCGGAACTAGCGGGATCGTCAATGAGCAGTTCTTC
>TRBJ2-5|TRBV7-2|TRBD2
CASSLAQSGGAGETQYF
TGTGCCAGCAGCTTAGCCCAAAGCGGGGGGGCTGGAGAGACCCAGTACTTC
>TRBJ1-1|TRBV4-2|TRBD1
CASSQVAGGNTEAFF
TGTGCCAGCAGCCAAGTTGCAGGGGGGAACACTGAAGCTTTCTTT
>TRBJ1-6|TRBV14|TRBD1
CASSNRGHSPLHF
TGTGCCAGCAGCAATAGGGGGCACTCACCCCTCCACTTT
>TRBJ2-7|TRBV6-6|TRBD2
CASSPGGGYEQYF
TGTGCCTCCTCCCCGGGGGGTGGGTACGAGCAGTACTTC
>TRBJ1-1|TRBV6-1|TRBD1
CASSIDRGSTEAFF
TGTGCCAGCAGCATCGACAGGGGAAGCACTGAAGCTTTCTTT
>TRBJ2-7|TRBV5-1|-
CASSLERASYEQYF
TGCGCCAGCAGCTTGGAGCGGGCGTCCTACGAGCAGTACTTC
>TRBJ2-1|TRBV11-2|TRBD2
CASSPTSGRTLREQFF
TGTGCCAGCAGCCCGACTAGCGGGAGAACCCTCCGCGAGCAGTTCTTC
>TRBJ2-3|TRBV7-3|-
CASSLNAATSTDTQYF
TGTGCCAGCAGCTTAAACGCGGCGACTAGCACAGATACGCAGTATTTT
>TRBJ1-2|TRBV30|-
CAWSSQEVGGYTF
TGTGCCTGGAGTTCACAGGAAGTTGGTGGCTACACCTTC
>TRBJ1-1|TRBV28|-
CAIQAHMNTEAFF
TGTGCCATCCAGGCTCACATGAACACTGAAGCTTTCTTT
>TRBJ2-3|TRBV4-2|-
CASSQAYAITVAPDTQYF
TGTGCCAGCAGCCAAGCCTACGCTATAACAGTTGCCCCAGATACGCAGTATTTT
>TRBJ2-5|TRBV14|-
CASSRQETQYF
TGTGCCAGCAGTCGGCAAGAGACCCAGTACTTC
>TRBJ2-1|TRBV19|TRBD2
CASSIAAGGNEQFF
TGTGCCAGTAGTATAGCGGCGGGAGGCAATGAGCAGTTCTTC
>TRBJ2-1|TRBV5-8|-
CASSLGGTVDNEQFF
TGTGCCAGCAGCTTAGGGGGGACAGTCGACAATGAGCAGTTCTTC
>TRBJ2-5|TRBV7-2|TRBD2
CASSLLRAGGMETQYF
TGTGCCAGCAGCTTACTCAGGGCGGGGGGTATGGAGACCCAGTACTTC
>TRBJ1-2|TRBV28|-
CASSSTVGYTF
TGTGCCAGCAGCTCGACAGTCGGCTACACCTTC
>TRBJ2-3|TRBV5-1|TRBD2
CASSLLAGDTQYF
TGCGCCAGCAGCTTACTAGCGGGAGATACGCAGTATTTT
>TRBJ1-2|TRBV10-2|-
CASSEAGQLNGYTF
TGCGCCAGCAGTGAGGCAGGCCAGTTGAATGGCTACACCTTC
>TRBJ2-1|TRBV2|-
CASRDGENEQFF
TGTGCCAGCAGAGATGGTGAGAATGAGCAGTTCTTC
>TRBJ1-6|TRBV15|TRBD1
CATSRGQGGSPLHF
TGTGCCACCAGCAGAGGGCAGGGGGGCTCACCCCTCCACTTT
>TRBJ2-1|TRBV18|-
CASSLLASGPYNEQFF
TGTGCCAGCTCACTCCTAGCGTCGGGACCCTACAATGAGCAGTTCTTC
>TRBJ2-2|TRBV19|TRBD1
CASSPWTGVGELFF
TGTGCCAGTAGTCCTTGGACAGGGGTCGGGGAGCTGTTTTTT
>TRBJ1-2|TRBV7-2|-
CASSSQTNYGYTF
TGTGCCAGCAGCTCGCAGACTAACTATGGCTACACCTTC
>TRBJ2-6|TRBV5-6|-
CASSLGASGANVLTF
TGTGCCAGCAGCTTGGGTGCGTCTGGGGCCAACGTCCTGACTTTC
>TRBJ2-7|TRBV6-6|-
CASTRGGYEQYF
TGTGCCAGCACGCGGGGCGGCTACGAGCAGTACTTC
>TRBJ1-5|TRBV6-5|TRBD1
CATRQGNQPQHF
TGTGCCACTCGACAGGGAAATCAGCCCCAGCATTTT
>TRBJ1-5|TRBV27|-
CASSLVENQPQHF
TGTGCCAGCAGTTTAGTAGAAAATCAGCCCCAGCATTTT
>TRBJ2-7|TRBV28|-
CASRTDSPYEQYF
TGTGCCAGCAGGACGGACAGTCCCTACGAGCAGTACTTC
>TRBJ2-5|TRBV19|TRBD1
CASSIVGQGQQETQYF
TGTGCCAGTAGTATAGTTGGACAGGGACAACAAGAGACCCAGTACTTC
>TRBJ2-7|TRBV29-1|TRBD1
CSVEGGRGRSEQYF
TGCAGCGTTGAAGGAGGCAGGGGGCGAAGTGAGCAGTACTTC
>TRBJ2-5|TRBV7-8|-
CATSWGRQETQYF
TGTGCCACCTCATGGGGGAGGCAAGAGACCCAGTACTTC
>TRBJ1-3|TRBV5-1|-
CASSLLPDSGNTIYF
TGCGCCAGCAGCTTGTTGCCAGACTCTGGAAACACCATATATTTT
>TRBJ2-3|TRBV18|-
CASSPLRAQGTITDTQYF
TGTGCCAGCTCACCCCTTAGAGCACAGGGAACCATCACAGATACGCAGTATTTT